This T cell receptor beta chain came from a study of somatic mutations in cytotoxic T cells in rheumatoid arthritis (dated by TCRdb to the late 2010s). At the level of the whole study: Sorted V beta1+ cells also underwent TCRB sequencing, and some V beta antibody-stained T-cell populations were flow-sorted at nearly 100% purity on a FACSAria II or Sony SH800. Whether expanded CD8+ T-cell clones in untreated, newly diagnosed rheumatoid arthritis carry somatic mutations was the study question, and clonality was characterized with TCRB deep sequencing. TCRB deep sequencing was performed for 65 rheumatoid arthritis patients and approximately 20 healthy controls. Patients and controls did not essentially differ in median age, which was nearly identical between the groups. The study at large found these results: Several identical CD8+ TCRB sequences were found in both blood and synovial fluid, and in about an eighth of the roughly 60 patients the largest CD8+ clone exceeded 20% of CD8+ cells. Healthy controls showed no age-related increase in CD8+ clonality, whereas patients did (Spearman r ~ 0.49). The slight underrepresentation of TRBV07 in patients was not corrected for multiple comparisons. Rheumatoid arthritis patients and age-matched healthy controls did not significantly differ in CD8+ T-cell clonality. Viral specificity could not be ruled out by absence from virus-specific databases, and the antigen targets of the expanded CD8+ clones remained unknown.

Cut back by 5 bases and 0 bases, the V and J ends lie 14 bases apart. Measured from the cysteine to the phenylalanine, the CDR3 is 15 residues long. Here the CDR3 DNA is all that survives: 45 bases in frame from base 1. The germline V gene (reference sequence) yields LNHDA for CDR1 and SQIVND for CDR2. The immunoSEQ assay was applied to genomic DNA for TCRB CDR3 sequencing. The original methods were these. Nothing other than productive TCRB rearrangements was included in the analyses. A clone was defined by a unique TCRB CDR3 sequence, and clonality was computed as a productive clonality index based on Shannon entropy. Repertoire overlap between two samples was calculated from the template counts of each clone relative to total templates per sample. A correlation with a Spearman r of roughly 0.66 was found between V-gene usage by flow cytometry and V-gene usage by TCRB sequencing. TCRdb obtained this table from immuneACCESS and retained in-frame rearrangements with V and J assigned. These tables miss some clones; where compared with another copy, unresolved V genes account for less than half of the shortfall, and the remainder is unexplained. D and trimming come from the DNA, and the V and J calls and clone size come from that table. The sample table lists some 20,000 clones, around 84% of them with a count of one. The ten largest account for approximately 17% of the sample.

With respect to this clone: Its recognized antigen is unknown. No base qualities exist here, and no much larger clone lies one base off it.

Buffy coats from about 21 blood donors served as healthy controls, a group that was over 45% female with a median age of approximately 50 years (range about 21-80). Flow cytometry confirmed the purity of CD4+ and CD8+ cells that had been isolated by positive magnetic bead selection on an AutoMACS. Peripheral blood mononuclear cells were obtained using density gradient separation with Ficoll-Paque PLUS. Nucleospin Tissue or Tissue XS kits were used to extract DNA from CD4-enriched, CD8-enriched or PBMC samples, and a Qubit 2.0 fluorometer was used for quantification. Sequenced sample: CD8+ T cells sorted from blood. The chain is encoded by TRBV19 joined to TRBJ2-7, with no confidently assigned D gene. This receptor was obtained from a woman aged 50 to 65 in good health. In nucleotides, the sequence is TGTGCCAGTAGTGCCCGACTCGGAAGCTCCTACGAGCAGTACTTC. Its translation is CASSARLGSSYEQYF.